These T cell receptor beta chains were read from a single sample in a study of T cells in Graves' hyperthyroidism and ophthalmopathy. Each CDR3 protein is one row after TCRdb ran MiXCR on the multiplex PCR reads. The sample lists 610,000 or so distinct CDR3 sequences, around 45% occurring once. The sequenced sample was peripheral blood or thyroid tissue (not recorded which). The receptors derive from a woman aged 18-30 years with Graves' hyperthyroidism. Both conserved end residues are part of each CDR3. A D gene is named only where the DNA matches it firmly. Clone size is stated in some rows and not others, as once, few, many or a class when expanded.

V gene	D gene	clone size	J gene	CDR3 DNA	CDR3 protein
TRBV29-1	NA	once	TRBJ1-1	TGCAGCCAATTCGGGGAGGGCACTGAAGCTTTCTTT	CSQFGEGTEAFF
TRBV2	NA	NA	TRBJ2-2	TGTGCCAGCAGTGATGACCAATACCGGTCCACCGGGGAGCTGTTTTTT	CASSDDQYRSTGELFF
TRBV29-1	NA	NA	TRBJ2-1	TGCAGCGTCGCGACACTAGAATACAATGAGCAGTTCTTC	CSVATLEYNEQFF
TRBV7-8	NA	NA	TRBJ1-5	TGTGCCAGCAGCCCGGACAGAGCGAATGAGCCCCAGCATTTT	CASSPDRANEPQHF
TRBV9	TRBD1	many	TRBJ2-2	TGTGCCAGCAGCCCCCAGGGGGCTGACACCGGGGAGCTGTTTTTT	CASSPQGADTGELFF
TRBV7-3	TRBD2	NA	TRBJ2-3	TGTGCCAGCAGCTTAGAGGGGACTAGCGGTAGCACAGATACGCAGTATTTT	CASSLEGTSGSTDTQYF
TRBV6-5	TRBD2	few	TRBJ2-2	TGTGCCAGCAGTTACAGGGTCGGGGGAGGGCCCGTGAACACCGGGGAGCTGTTTTTT	CASSYRVGGGPVNTGELFF
TRBV20-1	NA	NA	TRBJ1-1	TGCAGTGCCAGTAGTGCTACCATGAACACTGAAGCTTTCTTT	CSASSATMNTEAFF
TRBV24-1	NA	NA	TRBJ1-5	TGTGCCACGGTGGGACTTTATAGCAATCAGCCCCAGCATTTT	CATVGLYSNQPQHF
TRBV19	NA	NA	TRBJ1-1	TGTGCCAGCATCCCCGAGCCCAGGAACACTGAAGCTTTCTTT	CASIPEPRNTEAFF
TRBV27	TRBD1	many	TRBJ1-2	TGTGCCAGCAGTTTGTCGACAGGGAACTTTGGCTACACCTTC	CASSLSTGNFGYTF
TRBV2	NA	few	TRBJ2-3	TGTGCCAGCAGTGGGATCCGCACAGATACGCAGTATTTT	CASSGIRTDTQYF
TRBV6-2/TRBV6-3	NA	many	TRBJ2-7	TGTGCCAGCAGTTACTCTCGCTACGAGCAGTACTTC	CASSYSRYEQYF
TRBV15	NA	few	TRBJ2-2	TGTGCCACCAGCAGAGATTACCGGGACGTGGGGACGGCGGCTAACACCGGGGAGCTGTTTTTT	CATSRDYRDVGTAANTGELFF
TRBV5-1	TRBD2	few	TRBJ2-2	TGCGCCAGCAGCCTGGAGGGGGGACTAGCGGGAGCGTGGGAGCTGTTTTTT	CASSLEGGLAGAWELFF
TRBV19	NA	NA	TRBJ2-3	TGTGCCAGTAGTACCTTTAGGGCTAGCACAGATACGCAGTATTTT	CASSTFRASTDTQYF
TRBV4-1	TRBD1	many	TRBJ1-2	TGCGCCAGCAGCCAAGTTTTCAGGACAGGGAACTATGGCTACACCTTC	CASSQVFRTGNYGYTF
TRBV12-3/TRBV12-4	NA	many	TRBJ1-5	TGTGCCAGCAGTCCTGAGGGGTGGTTTAGCAATCAGCCCCAGCATTTT	CASSPEGWFSNQPQHF
TRBV7-7	NA	NA	TRBJ2-2	TGTCCTAGCAGCTTAAGACTAGAAACGAACACCGGGGAGCTGTTTTTT	CPSSLRLETNTGELFF
TRBV10-3	NA	many	TRBJ2-5	TGTGCCATCAGTGACAACCAAGAGACCCAGTACTTC	CAISDNQETQYF
TRBV29-1	NA	NA	TRBJ2-6	TGCAGCGTTGAAGGATTTGGGGCGACCGGGGCCAACGTCCTGACTTTC	CSVEGFGATGANVLTF
TRBV7-6	TRBD1	NA	TRBJ1-1	TGTGCCAGCAGCTATAGCGGGAGGGGGCTTGACACTGAAGCTTTCTTT	CASSYSGRGLDTEAFF
TRBV15	NA	few	TRBJ2-3	TGTGCCACCAGGTCAGGTACAGATACGCAGTATTTT	CATRSGTDTQYF
TRBV24-1	TRBD1	NA	TRBJ2-5	TGTGCCACGTCACAGGGGATACAGACCCAGTACTTC	CATSQGIQTQYF
TRBV6-5	NA	NA	TRBJ2-6	TGTGCCAGCAGTTACTTTGCTCCCGGGGCCAACGTCCTGACTTTC	CASSYFAPGANVLTF
TRBV9	NA	NA	TRBJ1-4	TGTGCCAGCAGCCCTTTGGGGGCCAATAATGAAAAACTGTTTTTT	CASSPLGANNEKLFF
TRBV3-1	NA	few	TRBJ1-1	TGTGCCAGCAGCCAAGATTGGGGGAGGTCTGAAGCTTTCTTT	CASSQDWGRSEAFF
TRBV29-1	TRBD1	NA	TRBJ1-2	TGCAGCTTGGAGGGGGCCGGCTGGGGCTACACCTTC	CSLEGAGWGYTF
TRBV7-6	NA	NA	TRBJ2-5	TGTGCCAGCAGCTGGACCTCTGGGGAGACCCAGTACTTC	CASSWTSGETQYF
TRBV28	NA	few	TRBJ1-3	TGTGCCAGCAGTTTTTCTGACTCTGGAAACACCATATATTTT	CASSFSDSGNTIYF
TRBV20-1	NA	many	TRBJ1-4	TGCAGTGCTGAGGACGGAGCAACTAATGAAAAACTGTTTTTT	CSAEDGATNEKLFF
TRBV29-1	NA	once	TRBJ2-7	TGCAGTGTTGAAGGAGCAGGAGGCTACGAGCAGTGCTTC	CSVEGAGGYEQCF
TRBV24-1	NA	NA	TRBJ1-5	TGTGCCACCAGTGATTTGGCCAGGGATTACAATGAGCATTTT	CATSDLARDYNEHF
TRBV7-9	NA	many	TRBJ1-1	TGTGCCAGCAGCGATCTCGAAGCTTTCTTT	CASSDLEAFF
TRBV10-3	TRBD2	few	TRBJ2-3	TGTGCCATCAGTGAGTCGACTAGCGGGTTCCTCACAGATACGCAGTATTTT	CAISESTSGFLTDTQYF
TRBV30	TRBD1	many	TRBJ1-2	TGTGCCTGGTGGGGGCGACAGGGGATTGGCTACACCTTC	CAWWGRQGIGYTF
TRBV19	TRBD1	many	TRBJ2-6	TGTGCCATCGGCCGACAGGGGGGGTTTGGGGCCAACGTCCTGACTTTC	CAIGRQGGFGANVLTF
TRBV6-1	NA	many	TRBJ2-5	TGTGCCAGCACCGCGGTCACCATCCAAGAGACCCAGTACTTC	CASTAVTIQETQYF
TRBV6-5	NA	many	TRBJ2-6	TGTGCCAGCAGTTACCTCCCTGGGGCCAACGTCCTGACTTTC	CASSYLPGANVLTF
TRBV19	NA	NA	TRBJ1-1	TGTGCCAGTAGTATAGTGGCGGGTCCTGAAGCTTTCTTT	CASSIVAGPEAFF
TRBV6-5	NA	NA	TRBJ2-2	TGTGCCAGCAGTTACGGGGAGCTGTGTTTT	CASSYGELCF
TRBV7-8	NA	NA	TRBJ1-4	TGTGCCAGCGCCCTGAGGCCAGCAACTAATGAAAAACTGTTTTTT	CASALRPATNEKLFF
TRBV24-1	TRBD1	many	TRBJ1-4	TGTGCCACCAGTGACAGGACAGGGGGCGATGAAAAACTGTTTTTT	CATSDRTGGDEKLFF
TRBV2	TRBD1	NA	TRBJ1-3	TGTGCCAGCAGGGGGACAGGGGGCTACCGCTCTGGAAACACCATATATTTT	CASRGTGGYRSGNTIYF
TRBV2	NA	NA	TRBJ1-3	TGTGCCAGCAGTGGTTACGGGGGATCAGGAAACACCATATATTTT	CASSGYGGSGNTIYF
TRBV10-3	NA	NA	TRBJ2-2	TGTGCCATCAGCCGACAGGCCTCGAACACCGGGGAGCTGTTTTTT	CAISRQASNTGELFF